This T cell receptor (beta chain) was sequenced for a study of blood T cell repertoires in COVID-19 (dated by TCRdb to the early 2020s). As for the study more broadly: Samples covering the acute and convalescent phases of COVID-19 were provided by collaborators in the United States, Italy and Spain. The prospective study material was composed of cDNA or gDNA derived from T cells, B-cell-depleted T cells, or PBMCs. Deeply sampled blood TCRbeta repertoires from subjects exposed to, actively infected with, or recovered from COVID-19 were included in the dataset. The repertoires were released in a freely available public database intended as a resource for research on the immune response to SARS-CoV-2. The samples were drawn from the first 160 participants of the ongoing ImmuneRACE study and from 1,200 or so subjects provided by 6 global collaborators. Sample metadata almost always included a de-identified subject ID, COVID-19 status, age in years and sex. Where HLA class I and class II types were available, the types were taken from metadata supplied by the sample provider, not from assay-based typing. What the authors observed across the whole study: The amount of clinical and demographic metadata varied by source and participant and was provided uncurated.

The germline V gene supplies CDR1 MDHEN and CDR2 SYDVKM. The cysteine opens and the phenylalanine closes a CDR3 of 14 amino acids. Only the CDR3 region is kept as DNA, spanning 42 bases read in frame from base 1. V sheds 5 bases and J sheds 9 bases, leaving 17 bases between their ends. The collaborating institutions used their own protocols to collect whole blood in K2EDTA tubes. For TCRbeta analysis, collaborator samples were shipped as frozen whole blood, as isolated PBMCs, or as DNA extracted from either sample type. As to this clone: The clone's antigen remains unknown. No much larger clone exists at a distance of one base, and base qualities are not known.

TCRbeta CDR3 regions were amplified from genomic DNA by means of the immunoSEQ Assay, a bias-controlled multiplex PCR. Under the source paper's analysis protocol: Nucleated cell counts per sample were estimated from amplification of reference gene primers within the assay. Sequence reads were collapsed and filtered to measure the absolute abundance of every unique TCRbeta CDR3 rearrangement. For each sample, productive Simpson clonality was calculated as the square root of Simpson's diversity index over productive rearrangements. TCRdb took over this immuneACCESS table, retaining in-frame rearrangements with V and J assigned. Such tables are incomplete; in checked studies, under half of the missing clones stem from an unresolved V gene, and the remainder is unexplained. For V, J and clone size, that table is used; D and trimming come from the DNA. The sample table holds about 140,000 clones, of which about 88% were seen once. The ten largest clones take up around 5% of the sample.

The chain links TRBV28 with TRBJ1-5; TRBD1 might be the D gene, on 6 matching bases. The clonotype was recovered from a human donor in a cohort sampled during active COVID-19. The sample taken for sequencing was peripheral blood. The sequence in DNA is TGTGCCAGCAGTCCTCACAGGGTACCCGGGCCCCAGCATTTT. It translates as CASSPHRVPGPQHF. Where the CDR3 stops, the reference TRBV28 and TRBJ1-5 genes take over; the full variable domain is DVKVTQSSRYLVKRTGEKVFLECVQDMDHENMFWYRQDPGLGLRLIYFSYDVKMKEKGDIPEGYSVSREKKERFSLILESASTNQTSMYLCASSPHRVPGPQHFGDGTRLSIL.